What follows describes a single TCR beta chain. Its target is not known. Generated by immunoSEQ multiplex PCR, the TCRdb table keeps only in-frame clones and is missing some. The profile shows more than 90,000 clones, approximately 84% of them singletons. This sample is part of a study of radiotherapy plus CTLA-4 blockade in lung cancer. Study-level information: Across the patients, objective responses occurred in approximately 18%, and disease control in approximately 30%.

Whole-study findings and limits: In blood, TCR clones derived from the tumor expanded after radiotherapy plus ipilimumab. Interferon-beta, together with early blood T cell clone dynamics, reportedly best predicted response.

Those patients who had chemo-refractory metastatic non-small-cell lung cancer were given focal radiation along with CTLA-4 blockade through ipilimumab. The sample in question was peripheral blood, obtained from a patient treated with radiotherapy plus ipilimumab. This sequence originates from a human donor with non-small cell lung cancer who had a partial response to radiotherapy plus ipilimumab.

CDR3 sequence (DNA): TGTGCCAGCAGTACCAAAGACAGGGCAGTAGAGACCCAGTACTTC. It is translated as CASSTKDRAVETQYF. The chain recombines TRBV6-5 with TRBJ2-5; 7 bases map to TRBD1. After removal of 5 bases from V and 4 bases from J, the junction contained 10 bases not matched to a gene. The CDR3 loop spans 15 amino acids. The germline V gene has CDR1 MNHEY and CDR2 SVGAGI.